The clone carrying this TCR beta chain was recorded a few times. What was sequenced were expressed TCRB transcripts, since all of the isolated RNA had been reverse transcribed. Method: immunoSEQ multiplex PCR; TCRdb's copy keeps in-frame clones and lacks some. The sample has 900,000 or so clones, 17% seen once. This record comes from a study of beta chain features in type 1 diabetes. Germline CDR1 and CDR2: SGHKS and YYEKEE (reference sequence). The V segment lost 4 bases and the J segment 3 bases; nucleotides outside the gene matches: 2. This CDR3 is built from 13 residues. CD45RO/CCR7/CD25/CD127/CD95/CD27 separated CD4+ naive, central memory, regulatory and stem cell-like memory cells by sorting.

This chain connects TRBV5-5 to TRBJ2-3; 7 nucleotides align to TRBD1. Sequencing input: naive CD4+ T cells from blood. The sequence was obtained from a woman between 18 and 30 years old in good health. CDR3 sequence: CASSRQGTDTQYF. The CDR3 nucleotides are TGTGCCAGCAGCAGACAGGGAACAGATACGCAGTATTTT.